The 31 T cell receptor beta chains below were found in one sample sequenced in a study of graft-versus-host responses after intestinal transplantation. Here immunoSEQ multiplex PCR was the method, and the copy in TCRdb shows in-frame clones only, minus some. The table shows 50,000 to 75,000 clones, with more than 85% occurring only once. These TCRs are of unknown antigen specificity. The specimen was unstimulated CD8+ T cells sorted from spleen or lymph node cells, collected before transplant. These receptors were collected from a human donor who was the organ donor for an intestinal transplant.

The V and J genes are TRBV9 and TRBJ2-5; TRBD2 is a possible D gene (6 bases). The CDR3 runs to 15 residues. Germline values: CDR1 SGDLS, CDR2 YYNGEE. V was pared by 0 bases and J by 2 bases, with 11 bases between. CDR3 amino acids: CASSVGGGTQETQYF. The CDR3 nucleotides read TGTGCCAGCAGCGTAGGAGGTGGGACTCAAGAGACCCAGTACTTC.

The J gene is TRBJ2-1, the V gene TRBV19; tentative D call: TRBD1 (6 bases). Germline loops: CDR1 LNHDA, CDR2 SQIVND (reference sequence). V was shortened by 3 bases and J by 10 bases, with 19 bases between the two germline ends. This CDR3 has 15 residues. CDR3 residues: CASSIYGGASFEQFF. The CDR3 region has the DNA TGTGCCAGTAGTATTTATGGGGGCGCGTCGTTCGAGCAGTTCTTC.

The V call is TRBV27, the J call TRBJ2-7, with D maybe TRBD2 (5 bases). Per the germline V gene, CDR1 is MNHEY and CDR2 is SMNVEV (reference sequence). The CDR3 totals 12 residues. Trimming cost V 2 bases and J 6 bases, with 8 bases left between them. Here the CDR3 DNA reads TGTGCCAGCAGTTTACGAGGGTCCGAGCAGTACTTC. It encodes CASSLRGSEQYF.

In nucleotides, the CDR3 is TGTGCCAGCAGTGGGTCCCCGACAGGGGGAGATGGCTACACCTTC. Protein: CASSGSPTGGDGYTF. This chain uses TRBV6-1 with TRBJ1-2; 9 bases fit TRBD1. This CDR3 is 15 amino acids long. Germline V gives CDR1 MNHNS, CDR2 SASEGT. J was trimmed by 6 bases and V by 4 bases; bases with no gene match: 9.

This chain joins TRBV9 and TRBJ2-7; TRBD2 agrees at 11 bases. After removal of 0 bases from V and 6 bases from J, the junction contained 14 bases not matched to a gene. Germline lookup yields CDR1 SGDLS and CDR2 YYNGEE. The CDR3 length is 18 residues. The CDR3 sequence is CASSVATGIAGGPSEQYF. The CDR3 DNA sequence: TGTGCCAGCAGCGTAGCAACTGGAATAGCGGGAGGGCCTTCCGAGCAGTACTTC. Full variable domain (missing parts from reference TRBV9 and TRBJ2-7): DSGVTQTPKHLITATGQRVTLRCSPRSGDLSVYWYQQSLDQGLQFLIQYYNGEERAKGNILERFSAQQFPDLHSELNLSSLELGDSALYFCASSVATGIAGGPSEQYFGPGTRLTVT.

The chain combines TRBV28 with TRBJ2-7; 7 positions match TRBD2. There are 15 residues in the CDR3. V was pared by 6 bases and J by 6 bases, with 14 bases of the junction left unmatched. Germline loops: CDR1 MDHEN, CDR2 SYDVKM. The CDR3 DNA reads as TGTGCCAGCAGAGAGGAGAGGGTCAGCGGGACCGAGCAGTACTTC. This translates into CASREERVSGTEQYF.

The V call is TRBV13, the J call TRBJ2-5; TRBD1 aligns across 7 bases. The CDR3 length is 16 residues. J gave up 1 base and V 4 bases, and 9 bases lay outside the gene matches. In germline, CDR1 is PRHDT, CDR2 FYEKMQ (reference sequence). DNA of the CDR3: TGTGCCAGCAGCTCCTACCCCGGACAGGTCCAAGAGACCCAGTACTTC. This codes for CASSSYPGQVQETQYF.

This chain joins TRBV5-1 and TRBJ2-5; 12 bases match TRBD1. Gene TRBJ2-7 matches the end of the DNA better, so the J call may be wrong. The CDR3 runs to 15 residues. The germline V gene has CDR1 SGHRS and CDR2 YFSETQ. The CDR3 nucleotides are TGCGCCAGCAGCCCAGGGACAGGGGGCGTCTACGAGCAGTACTTC. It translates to CASSPGTGGVYEQYF.

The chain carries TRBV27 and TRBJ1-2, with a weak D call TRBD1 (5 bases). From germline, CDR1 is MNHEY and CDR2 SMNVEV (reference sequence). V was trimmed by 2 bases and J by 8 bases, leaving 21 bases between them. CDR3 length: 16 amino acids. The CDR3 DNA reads TGTGCCAGCAGTTTAATGTGGGGGACTCCACCGAACGGCTACACCTTC. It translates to CASSLMWGTPPNGYTF.

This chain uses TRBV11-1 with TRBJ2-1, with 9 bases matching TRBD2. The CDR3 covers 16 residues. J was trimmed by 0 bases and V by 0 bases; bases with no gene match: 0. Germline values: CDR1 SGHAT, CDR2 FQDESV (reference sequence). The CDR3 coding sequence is TGTGCCAGCAGCTTAGCTAGCGGGAGCTCCTACAATGAGCAGTTCTTC. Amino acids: CASSLASGSSYNEQFF.

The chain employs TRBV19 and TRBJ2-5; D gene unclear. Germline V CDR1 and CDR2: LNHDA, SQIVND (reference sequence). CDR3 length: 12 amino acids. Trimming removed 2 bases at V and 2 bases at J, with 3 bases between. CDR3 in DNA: TGTGCCAGTAGTATATCACAAGAGACCCAGTACTTC. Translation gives CASSISQETQYF.

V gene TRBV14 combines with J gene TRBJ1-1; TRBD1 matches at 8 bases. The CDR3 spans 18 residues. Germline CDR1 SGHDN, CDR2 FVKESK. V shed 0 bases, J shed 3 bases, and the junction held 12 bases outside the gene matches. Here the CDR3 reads CASSQEWTGTARDTEAFF. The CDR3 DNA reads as TGTGCCAGCAGCCAAGAATGGACAGGGACGGCTAGGGACACTGAAGCTTTCTTT. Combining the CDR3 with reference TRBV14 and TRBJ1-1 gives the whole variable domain EAGVTQFPSHSVIEKGQTVTLRCDPISGHDNLYWYRRVMGKEIKFLLHFVKESKQDESGMPNNRFLAERTGGTYSTLKVQPAELEDSGVYFCASSQEWTGTARDTEAFFGQGTRLTVV.

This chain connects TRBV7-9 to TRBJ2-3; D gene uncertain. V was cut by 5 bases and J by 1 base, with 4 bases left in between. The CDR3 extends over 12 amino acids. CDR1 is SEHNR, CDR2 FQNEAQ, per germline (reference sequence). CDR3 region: CASSHGTDTQYF. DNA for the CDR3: TGTGCCAGCAGCCATGGCACAGATACGCAGTATTTT.

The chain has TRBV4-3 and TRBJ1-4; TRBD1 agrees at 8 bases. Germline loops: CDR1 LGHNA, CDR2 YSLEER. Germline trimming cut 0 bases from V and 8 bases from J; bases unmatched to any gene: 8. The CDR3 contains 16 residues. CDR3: CASSQEFGQGGEKLFF. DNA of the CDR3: TGCGCCAGCAGCCAAGAATTTGGACAGGGAGGCGAAAAACTGTTTTTT.

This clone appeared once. The CDR3 reads CASSLGGSAYEQYF. In nucleotides, the CDR3 is TGTGCCAGCAGCTTAGGGGGCTCAGCCTACGAGCAGTACTTC. The V call is TRBV13, the J call TRBJ2-7, with D unclear. Trimming removed 0 bases from V and 2 bases from J, with 8 bases in between. The germline V gene has CDR1 PRHDT and CDR2 FYEKMQ (reference sequence). The CDR3 sequence is 14 residues long.

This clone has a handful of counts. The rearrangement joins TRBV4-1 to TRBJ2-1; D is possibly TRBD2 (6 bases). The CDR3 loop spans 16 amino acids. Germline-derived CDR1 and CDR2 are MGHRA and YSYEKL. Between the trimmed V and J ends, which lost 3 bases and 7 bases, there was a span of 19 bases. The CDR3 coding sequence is TGCGCCAGCAGCCATGGGACTCCTCCTTTTTGGAATGAGCAGTTCTTC. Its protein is CASSHGTPPFWNEQFF.

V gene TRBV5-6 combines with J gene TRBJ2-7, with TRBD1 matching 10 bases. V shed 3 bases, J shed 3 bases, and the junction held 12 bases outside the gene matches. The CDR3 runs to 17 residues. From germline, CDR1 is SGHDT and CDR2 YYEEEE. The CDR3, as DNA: TGTGCCAGCAGCTCCCCCCACGGGGGACAGGGGTTCTACGAGCAGTACTTC. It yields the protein CASSSPHGGQGFYEQYF.

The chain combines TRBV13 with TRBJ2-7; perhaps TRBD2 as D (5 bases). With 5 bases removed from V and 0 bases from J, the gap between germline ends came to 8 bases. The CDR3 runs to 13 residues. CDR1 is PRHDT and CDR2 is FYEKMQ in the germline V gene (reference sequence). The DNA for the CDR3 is TGTGCCAGCAGCCCGGGGAGCTCCTACGAGCAGTACTTC. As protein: CASSPGSSYEQYF.

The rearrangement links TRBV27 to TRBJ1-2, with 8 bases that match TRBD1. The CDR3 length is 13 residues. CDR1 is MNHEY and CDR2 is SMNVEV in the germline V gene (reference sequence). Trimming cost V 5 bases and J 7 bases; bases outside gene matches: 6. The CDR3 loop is CASSDRGNGGYTF. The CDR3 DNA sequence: TGTGCCAGCAGTGACAGGGGTAATGGTGGCTACACCTTC.

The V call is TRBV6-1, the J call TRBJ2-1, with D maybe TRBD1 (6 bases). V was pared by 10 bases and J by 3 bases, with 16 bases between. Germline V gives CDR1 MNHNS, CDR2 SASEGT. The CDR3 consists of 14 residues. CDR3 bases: TGTGCCACCCAGGAACCAGGGGACTACAATGAGCAGTTCTTC. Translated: CATQEPGDYNEQFF.

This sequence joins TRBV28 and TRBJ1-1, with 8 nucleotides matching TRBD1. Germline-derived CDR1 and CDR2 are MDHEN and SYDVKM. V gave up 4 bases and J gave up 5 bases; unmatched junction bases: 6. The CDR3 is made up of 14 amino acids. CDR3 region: CASSSGTGTTEAFF. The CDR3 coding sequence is TGTGCCAGCAGTTCCGGGACAGGTACAACTGAAGCTTTCTTT.

The CDR3 protein is CASSLDGGDRDEQYF. The CDR3 nucleotides are TGTGCCAGCAGCTTAGACGGGGGGGATCGTGACGAGCAGTACTTC. This chain connects TRBV13 to TRBJ2-7; 8 bases are a match to TRBD2. The CDR3 contains 15 residues. J gave up 5 bases and V 1 base, and 7 bases lay outside the gene matches. Germline CDR1 and CDR2: PRHDT and FYEKMQ (reference sequence). Filled out from reference TRBV13 and TRBJ2-7, the complete variable domain reads AAGVIQSPRHLIKEKRETATLKCYPIPRHDTVYWYQQGPGQDPQFLISFYEKMQSDKGSIPDRFSAQQFSDYHSELNMSSLELGDSALYFCASSLDGGDRDEQYFGPGTRLTVT.

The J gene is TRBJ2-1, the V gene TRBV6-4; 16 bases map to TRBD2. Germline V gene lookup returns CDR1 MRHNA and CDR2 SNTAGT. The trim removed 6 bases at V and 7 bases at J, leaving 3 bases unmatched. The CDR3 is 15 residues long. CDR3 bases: TGTGCCAGCAGGGGACTAGCGGGAGGGCCGAATGAGCAGTTCTTC. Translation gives CASRGLAGGPNEQFF.

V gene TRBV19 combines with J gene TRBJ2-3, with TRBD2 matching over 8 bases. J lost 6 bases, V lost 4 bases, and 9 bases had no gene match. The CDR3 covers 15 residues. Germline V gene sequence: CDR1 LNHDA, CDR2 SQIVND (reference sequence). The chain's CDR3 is CASSTSGSGQDTQYF. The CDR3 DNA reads TGTGCCAGTAGTACAAGCGGGAGCGGGCAGGATACGCAGTATTTT.

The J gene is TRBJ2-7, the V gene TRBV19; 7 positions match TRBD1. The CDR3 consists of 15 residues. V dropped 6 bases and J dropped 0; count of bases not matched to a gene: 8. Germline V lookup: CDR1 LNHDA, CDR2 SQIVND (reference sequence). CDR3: CASSVTTGPSYEQYF. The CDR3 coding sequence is TGTGCCAGTAGCGTGACGACAGGGCCCTCCTACGAGCAGTACTTC.

The CDR3 region has the DNA TGTGCCAGCAGCCTGGACAGGGGCCCATACGAGCAGTACTTC. Amino acids: CASSLDRGPYEQYF. The chain joins TRBV28 to TRBJ2-7, with TRBD1 identical over 9 bases. The CDR3 has 14 amino acids. The V segment lost 6 bases and the J segment 4 bases; nucleotides outside the gene matches: 7. Germline V gene data show CDR1 as MDHEN and CDR2 as SYDVKM.

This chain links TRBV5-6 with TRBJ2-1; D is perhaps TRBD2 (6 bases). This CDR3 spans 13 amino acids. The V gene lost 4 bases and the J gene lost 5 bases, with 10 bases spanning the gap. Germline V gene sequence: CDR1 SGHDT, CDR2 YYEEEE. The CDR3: CASSLRTNNEQFF. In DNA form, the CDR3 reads TGTGCCAGCAGCCTGAGGACTAACAATGAGCAGTTCTTC. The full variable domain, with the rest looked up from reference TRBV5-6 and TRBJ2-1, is DAGVTQSPTHLIKTRGQQVTLRCSPKSGHDTVSWYQQALGQGPQFIFQYYEEEERQRGNFPDRFSGHQFPNYSSELNVNALLLGDSALYLCASSLRTNNEQFFGPGTRLTVL.

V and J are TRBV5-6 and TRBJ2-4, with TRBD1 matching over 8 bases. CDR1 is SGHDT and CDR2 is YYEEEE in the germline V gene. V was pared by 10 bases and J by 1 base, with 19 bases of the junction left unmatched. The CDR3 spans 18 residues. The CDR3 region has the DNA TGTGCCCTTGAAGTTAGGGCAGGGGGCATTCGGGCCAAAAACATTCAGTACTTC. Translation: CALEVRAGGIRAKNIQYF.

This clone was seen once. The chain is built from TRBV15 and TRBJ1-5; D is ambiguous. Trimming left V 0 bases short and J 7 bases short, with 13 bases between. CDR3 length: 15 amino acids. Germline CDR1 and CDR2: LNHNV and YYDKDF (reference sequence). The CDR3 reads CATSRDRRLSQPQHF. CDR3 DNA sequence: TGTGCCACCAGCAGAGATCGGCGGCTTAGCCAGCCCCAGCATTTT.

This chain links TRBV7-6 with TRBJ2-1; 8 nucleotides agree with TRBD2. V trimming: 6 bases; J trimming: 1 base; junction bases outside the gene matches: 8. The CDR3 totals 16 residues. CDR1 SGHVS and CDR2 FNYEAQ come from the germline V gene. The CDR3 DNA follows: TGTGCCAGCAGTTACGCCGGGGGGGGGTCCTACAATGAGCAGTTCTTC. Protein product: CASSYAGGGSYNEQFF.

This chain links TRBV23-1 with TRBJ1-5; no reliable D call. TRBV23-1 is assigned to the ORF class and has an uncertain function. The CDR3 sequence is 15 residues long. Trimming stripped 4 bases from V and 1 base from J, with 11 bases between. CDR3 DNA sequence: TGCGCCAGCAGTCCAACGACACCAAGCAATCAGCCCCAGCATTTT. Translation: CASSPTTPSNQPQHF.